This passage covers 29 T cell receptor beta chains from one sample sequenced in a study of identical twins. MiXCR, run by TCRdb on the 5' RACE reads, gives a single entry per CDR3 protein. The sample shows 250,000 to 300,000 distinct CDR3 sequences, about 8.3% of them seen only once. The same data also went into a second study, on yellow fever vaccine responses in identical twins.

Input material: CD8+ T cells sorted from blood. These receptors originate from a woman aged 18-29 years in good health.

V is TRBV3-1 and J is TRBJ2-7, with 12 bases fitting TRBD2. There are 15 residues in the CDR3. The V gene end was trimmed by 8 bases and the J gene end by 4 bases; junction bases not matched to a gene: 9. CDR1 is LGHDT and CDR2 is YNNKEL in the germline V gene (reference sequence). The chain's CDR3 is CASPRGTSGLYEQYF. In DNA, the CDR3 is TGTGCCAGCCCCCGGGGGACTAGCGGGTTATACGAGCAGTACTTC.

This clonotype was seen many times. The V gene is TRBV4-2, the J gene TRBJ2-1; TRBD2 matches at 7 bases. Germline trimming cut 1 base from V and 4 bases from J; bases unmatched to any gene: 7. The CDR3 contains 16 residues. The V gene's germline CDR1 is LGHNA and CDR2 YNFKEQ. The CDR3 sequence: CASSQAPRGEYNEQFF. The CDR3 DNA reads as TGTGCCAGCAGCCAAGCCCCCCGGGGGGAGTACAATGAGCAGTTCTTC.

In this sample, this clonotype turned up many times. The chain joins TRBV27 to TRBJ2-7; tentative D call: TRBD1 (6 bases). CDR1 is MNHEY and CDR2 is SMNVEV in the germline V gene (reference sequence). Trimming left V 6 bases short and J 0 bases short, with 9 bases between. The CDR3 has 13 amino acids. The CDR3 region is CASRLGGSYEQYF. The CDR3 DNA is TGTGCCAGCAGATTAGGGGGCTCCTACGAGCAGTACTTC.

This clonotype was seen a handful of times. The chain recombines TRBV6-1 with TRBJ2-1; D gene unclear. The V end was cut by 6 bases, the J end by 5 bases, with 8 bases between. Germline loops: CDR1 MNHNS, CDR2 SASEGT. The CDR3 contains 12 residues. CDR3 loop: CASRRPDNEQFF. DNA for the CDR3: TGTGCCAGCAGGCGACCAGACAATGAGCAGTTCTTC.

The table lists this clonotype with a few counts. CDR3 bases: TGTGCCAGCAGCCCCTGGCGGGAGGGGGATCCATACAATGAGCAGTTCTTC. It is translated as CASSPWREGDPYNEQFF. V gene TRBV6-2 or TRBV6-3 combines with J gene TRBJ2-1; TRBD2 aligns across 9 bases. CDR1 MNHEY and CDR2 SVGEGT come from the germline V gene. The CDR3 has 17 residues. V trimming: 6 bases; J trimming: 4 bases; junction bases outside the gene matches: 13.

This clonotype was observed a handful of times. This chain joins TRBV20-1 and TRBJ2-5; D may correspond to TRBD1 or TRBD2 (5 bases each). The V and J ends lost 5 bases and 5 bases respectively, with 15 bases between them. The germline CDR1 and CDR2 sequences are DFQATT and SNEGSKA (reference sequence). The CDR3 loop spans 13 amino acids. The CDR3 DNA follows: TGCAGTGCTCCCGGGGCTGAGTGGGAGACCCAGTACTTC. This translates into CSAPGAEWETQYF.

This clonotype has at least ten counts. V gene TRBV29-1 combines with J gene TRBJ2-1; weak D call: TRBD1 (6 bases). Germline values: CDR1 SQVTM, CDR2 ANQGSEA. The CDR3 loop spans 11 amino acids. The ends were cut back, 6 bases at V and 10 bases at J, with 13 bases in the middle. The CDR3 bases are TGCAGCGTCGATTTCAGGGGAGAGCAGTTCTTC. Encoded protein: CSVDFRGEQFF.

This clonotype was detected a few times. J is TRBJ2-4 and V is TRBV7-9; D is perhaps TRBD1 (6 bases). CDR3 length: 14 amino acids. V was cut by 5 bases and J by 4 bases, with 12 bases left in between. The germline V gene encodes CDR1 SEHNR and CDR2 FQNEAQ (reference sequence). The CDR3 DNA reads TGTGCCAGCAGCAAGACAGGAGCTAAAAACATTCAGTACTTC. This encodes CASSKTGAKNIQYF.

This clonotype occurred a few times. The chain carries TRBV11-1 and TRBJ2-1; either TRBD1 or TRBD2 may supply D (5 bases each). The germline gives CDR1 SGHAT, CDR2 FQDESV (reference sequence). Trimming stripped 3 bases from V and 2 bases from J, with 23 bases between. This CDR3 is built from 19 residues. CDR3 sequence: CASSLPREGRTSTYNEQFF. Written as DNA, the CDR3 is TGTGCCAGCAGCTTGCCCCGTGAGGGGCGGACCTCTACCTACAATGAGCAGTTCTTC. Supplemented by reference TRBV11-1 and TRBJ2-1, the full variable domain reads EAEVAQSPRYKITEKSQAVAFWCDPISGHATLYWYRQILGQGPELLVQFQDESVVDDSQLPKDRFSAERLKGVDSTLKIQPAELGDSAMYLCASSLPREGRTSTYNEQFFGPGTRLTVL.

This clonotype was detected ten times or more. The CDR3 nucleotides are TGTGCCAGCAGCTTAGAAACGGCGGCAATCTACGAGCAGTACTTC. Translated, it gives CASSLETAAIYEQYF. The V gene is TRBV7-9, the J gene TRBJ2-7; D ambiguous. Germline V gene sequence: CDR1 SEHNR, CDR2 FQNEAQ (reference sequence). The CDR3 spans 15 residues. V was clipped by 1 base and J by 3 bases, with 13 bases between them. Looking up the rest from reference TRBV7-9 and TRBJ2-7 gives the full variable domain: DTGVSQNPRHKITKRGQNVTFRCDPISEHNRLYWYRQTLGQGPEFLTYFQNEAQLEKSRLLSDRFSAERPKGSFSTLEIQRTEQGDSAMYLCASSLETAAIYEQYFGPGTRLTVT.

This clonotype was seen ten or more times. CDR3 sequence (DNA): TGCGCCAGCAGCTTGGAGGGAGGGCCGGCCGAGCAGTACTTC. Its translation: CASSLEGGPAEQYF. The chain links TRBV5-1 to TRBJ2-7, with 7 bases aligning to TRBD2. Germline-derived CDR1 and CDR2 are SGHRS and YFSETQ. CDR3 length: 14 residues. V shed 0 bases and J 6 bases; nucleotides not matched to a gene: 6.

This clonotype was observed many times. The V and J genes are TRBV9 and TRBJ2-1; D possibly corresponds to TRBD2 (5 bases). This CDR3 has 16 residues. With 4 bases removed from V and 3 bases from J, the gap between germline ends came to 17 bases. The germline V gene encodes CDR1 SGDLS and CDR2 YYNGEE. The CDR3 here is CASSPPSGEHYNEQFF. DNA of the CDR3: TGTGCCAGCAGCCCCCCGAGCGGAGAACACTACAATGAGCAGTTCTTC. The full variable domain, in which reference TRBV9 and TRBJ2-1 provide the parts outside the CDR3, is DSGVTQTPKHLITATGQRVTLRCSPRSGDLSVYWYQQSLDQGLQFLIQYYNGEERAKGNILERFSAQQFPDLHSELNLSSLELGDSALYFCASSPPSGEHYNEQFFGPGTRLTVL.

This clonotype has just a few counts. This sequence joins TRBV13 and TRBJ2-3; D is ambiguous. Trimming pared 4 bases from V and 4 bases from J, leaving 15 bases between. Per the germline V gene, CDR1 is PRHDT and CDR2 is FYEKMQ (reference sequence). The CDR3 loop spans 15 amino acids. Written as DNA, the CDR3 is TGTGCCAGCAGCTCCGTGGGTAGTTTGTCAGATACGCAGTATTTT. It codes for CASSSVGSLSDTQYF.

This chain uses TRBV29-1 with TRBJ1-2; D unresolved. V was cut by 2 bases and J by 7 bases, with 5 bases left in between. The CDR3 extends over 10 amino acids. Germline CDR1 SQVTM, CDR2 ANQGSEA. DNA for the CDR3: TGCAGCGTTGAATTAGGTGGCTACACCTTC. It is translated as CSVELGGYTF.

The genes are TRBV4-3 and TRBJ2-7; tentatively, D is TRBD1 (5 bases). V lost 0 bases to trimming and J lost 1 base, with 16 bases between them. The CDR3 covers 17 residues. Germline CDR1 reads LGHNA; CDR2 reads YSLEER. The CDR3 sequence: CASSQDVQGRASYEQYF. The CDR3 region has the DNA TGCGCCAGCAGCCAAGATGTTCAGGGCAGGGCTTCCTACGAGCAGTACTTC.

This clonotype has ten or more counts. V is TRBV28 and J is TRBJ2-1; 8 bases agree with TRBD1. The CDR3 has 16 residues. Germline V gives CDR1 MDHEN, CDR2 SYDVKM. The ends lost 6 bases at V and 4 bases at J; junction bases unmatched: 11. The CDR3 DNA sequence: TGTGCCAGCAGCAAACCAGGGGGCGCGGCATACAATGAGCAGTTCTTC. Its translation: CASSKPGGAAYNEQFF.

As DNA, the CDR3 is TGTGCCAGCACGGGGGGGGCCTCCTACAATGAGCAGTTCTTC. It yields the protein CASTGGASYNEQFF. V is TRBV14 and J is TRBJ2-1; 8 nucleotides align to TRBD2. Germline V gene sequence: CDR1 SGHDN, CDR2 FVKESK. The CDR3 covers 14 residues. V trimming: 7 bases; J trimming: 0 bases; junction bases outside the gene matches: 2. The variable domain in full, completed from reference TRBV14 and TRBJ2-1, reads EAGVTQFPSHSVIEKGQTVTLRCDPISGHDNLYWYRRVMGKEIKFLLHFVKESKQDESGMPNNRFLAERTGGTYSTLKVQPAELEDSGVYFCASTGGASYNEQFFGPGTRLTVL.

The chain's CDR3 is CASSLWGSHIDEQFF. For the CDR3, the DNA is TGCGCCAGCAGCCTCTGGGGCTCCCATATAGATGAGCAGTTCTTC. The J gene is TRBJ2-1, the V gene TRBV5-1; tentatively, D is TRBD1 (5 bases). Germline V gene sequence: CDR1 SGHRS, CDR2 YFSETQ. This CDR3 region has 15 residues. V was shortened by 4 bases and J by 8 bases, with 19 bases between the two germline ends.

J is TRBJ2-1 and V is TRBV29-1; D may be TRBD2 (6 bases). Trimming stripped 6 bases from V and 6 bases from J, with 12 bases between. This CDR3 has 12 amino acids. CDR1 is SQVTM and CDR2 is ANQGSEA in the germline V gene. CDR3 in amino acids: CSVSTAGNEQFF. The DNA of the CDR3 is TGCAGCGTATCCACAGCGGGCAATGAGCAGTTCTTC.

V and J are TRBV7-9 and TRBJ2-1; D call uncertain. V dropped 1 base and J dropped 2 bases, with 12 bases sitting between them. The CDR3 loop spans 16 amino acids. CDR1 is SEHNR, CDR2 FQNEAQ, per germline (reference sequence). Here the CDR3 reads CASSLGVGPTYNEQFF. CDR3 nucleotides: TGTGCCAGCAGCTTAGGCGTCGGGCCAACCTACAATGAGCAGTTCTTC.

This clonotype was recorded a few times. This chain connects TRBV20-1 to TRBJ2-3, with D unclear. Germline assignment: CDR1 DFQATT and CDR2 SNEGSKA (reference sequence). This CDR3 is built from 9 residues. The CDR3 loop reads CRTSDTQYF. As DNA, the CDR3 is TGCAGGACTTCGGATACGCAGTATTTT.

The CDR3, as DNA: TGTGCCAGCAGTTCTCTTATATACAATGAGCAGTTCTTC. As protein: CASSSLIYNEQFF. The chain links TRBV27 to TRBJ2-1; no firm D call. V was shortened by 4 bases and J by 4 bases, with 8 bases between the two germline ends. The CDR3 loop spans 13 amino acids. CDR1 and CDR2 from the germline V gene are MNHEY and SMNVEV (reference sequence).

This clonotype was counted only a few times. This sequence joins TRBV24-1 and TRBJ2-3; D possibly corresponds to TRBD1 (7 bases). With 4 bases removed from V and 0 bases from J, the gap between germline ends came to 16 bases. Germline CDR1 is KGHDR and CDR2 is SFDVKD. This CDR3 is built from 17 residues. The CDR3 region has the DNA TGTGCCACCAGTGACCCCTCGACAGGGACTAGCACAGATACGCAGTATTTT. Translation gives CATSDPSTGTSTDTQYF.

The chain is built from TRBV7-8 and TRBJ2-2; a possible D gene is TRBD2 (7 bases). Looked up from germline, CDR1 is SGHVS and CDR2 is FQNEAQ. There are 18 residues in the CDR3. The V end was cut by 3 bases, the J end by 3 bases, with 20 bases between. CDR3 sequence: CASSFSLGGEGDTGELFF. CDR3 nucleotide sequence: TGTGCCAGCAGCTTTAGCCTTGGAGGGGAGGGGGACACCGGGGAGCTGTTTTTT.

Many counts were recorded for this clonotype. The rearrangement uses TRBV5-1 and TRBJ2-7; possibly TRBD1 for D (5 bases). Trimming removed 5 bases at V and 5 bases at J, with 17 bases between. Germline V gene lookup returns CDR1 SGHRS and CDR2 YFSETQ. The CDR3 consists of 14 residues. CDR3 sequence: CASSQVPGWHEQYF. CDR3 coding DNA: TGCGCCAGCAGTCAAGTCCCAGGGTGGCACGAGCAGTACTTC. The whole variable domain, remainder taken from reference TRBV5-1 and TRBJ2-7, is KAGVTQTPRYLIKTRGQQVTLSCSPISGHRSVSWYQQTPGQGLQFLFEYFSETQRNKGNFPGRFSGRQFSNSRSEMNVSTLELGDSALYLCASSQVPGWHEQYFGPGTRLTVT.

This clonotype showed up just a few times. The chain recombines TRBV19 with TRBJ2-7; the match to TRBD2 covers 7 bases. Germline V CDR1 and CDR2: LNHDA, SQIVND (reference sequence). Germline trimming cut 7 bases from V and 2 bases from J; bases unmatched to any gene: 5. CDR3 length equals 13 residues. The CDR3 loop is CASTGTNTYEQYF. The DNA for the CDR3 is TGTGCCAGTACCGGGACTAACACCTACGAGCAGTACTTC.

The genes are TRBV11-2 and TRBJ2-7; the D gene is possibly TRBD1 (5 bases). V dropped 1 base and J dropped 6 bases, with 7 bases sitting between them. Germline V gene sequence: CDR1 SGHAT, CDR2 FQNNGV. The CDR3 runs 12 residues. The DNA of the CDR3 is TGTGCCAGCAGCTTAGGACAGTTCGAGCAGTACTTC. Amino acids: CASSLGQFEQYF.

The CDR3 reads CSARDLYGYAYEQYF. CDR3 DNA: TGCAGTGCTAGGGACTTGTATGGCTATGCCTACGAGCAGTACTTC. This rearrangement joins TRBV20-1 to TRBJ2-7; D perhaps matches TRBD2 (5 bases). The ends were cut back, 3 bases at V and 2 bases at J, with 17 bases in the middle. The CDR3 runs to 15 residues. Germline CDR1 DFQATT, CDR2 SNEGSKA (reference sequence).

This clonotype appeared many times. V gene TRBV12-3 or TRBV12-4 combines with J gene TRBJ2-2, with D possibly called TRBD1 or TRBD2 (6 bases each). V gave up 6 bases and J gave up 3 bases, with 17 bases separating them. This CDR3 is built from 16 residues. Here the CDR3 reads CASSPRHREDTGELFF. The CDR3 bases are TGTGCCAGCAGCCCCAGGCACAGGGAGGACACCGGGGAGCTGTTTTTT.